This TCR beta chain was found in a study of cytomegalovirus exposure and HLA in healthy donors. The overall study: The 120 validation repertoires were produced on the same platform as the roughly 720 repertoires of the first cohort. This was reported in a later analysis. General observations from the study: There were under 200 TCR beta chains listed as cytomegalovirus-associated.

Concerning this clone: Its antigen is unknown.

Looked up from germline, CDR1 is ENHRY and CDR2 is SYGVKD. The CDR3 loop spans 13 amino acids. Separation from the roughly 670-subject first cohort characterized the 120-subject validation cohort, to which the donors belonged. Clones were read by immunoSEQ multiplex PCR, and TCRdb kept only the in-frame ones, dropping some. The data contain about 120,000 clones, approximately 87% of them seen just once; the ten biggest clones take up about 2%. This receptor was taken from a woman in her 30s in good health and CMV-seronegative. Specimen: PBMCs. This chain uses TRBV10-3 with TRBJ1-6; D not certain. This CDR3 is CASEGGRGSPLHF. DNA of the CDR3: TGTGCAAGTGAGGGAGGGCGAGGTTCACCCCTCCACTTT.